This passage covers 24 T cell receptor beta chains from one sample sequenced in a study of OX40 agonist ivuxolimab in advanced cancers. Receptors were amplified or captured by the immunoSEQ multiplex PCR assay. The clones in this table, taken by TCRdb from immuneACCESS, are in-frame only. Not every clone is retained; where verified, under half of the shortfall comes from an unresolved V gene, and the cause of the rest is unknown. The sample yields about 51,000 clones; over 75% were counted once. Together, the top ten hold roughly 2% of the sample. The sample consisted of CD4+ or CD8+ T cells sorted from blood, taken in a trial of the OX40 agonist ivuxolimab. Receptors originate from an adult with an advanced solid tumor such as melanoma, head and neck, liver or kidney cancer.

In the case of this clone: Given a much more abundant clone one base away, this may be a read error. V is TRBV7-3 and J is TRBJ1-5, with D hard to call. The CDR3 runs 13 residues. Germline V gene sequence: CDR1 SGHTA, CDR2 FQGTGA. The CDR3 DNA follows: TGTGCCAGCAGCTTGGGGATGAATCAGCTCCAGCATTTT. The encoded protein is CASSLGMNQLQHF.

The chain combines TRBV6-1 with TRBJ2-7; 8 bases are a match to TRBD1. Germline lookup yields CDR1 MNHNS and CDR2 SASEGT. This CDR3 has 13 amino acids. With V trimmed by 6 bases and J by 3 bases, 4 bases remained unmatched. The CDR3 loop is CASRGQADYEQYF. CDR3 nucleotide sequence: TGTGCCAGCAGGGGACAGGCAGACTACGAGCAGTACTTC.

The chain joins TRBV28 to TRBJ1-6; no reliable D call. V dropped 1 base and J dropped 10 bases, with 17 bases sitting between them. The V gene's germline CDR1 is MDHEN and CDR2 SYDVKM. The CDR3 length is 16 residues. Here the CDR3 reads CASSLYPSTRKSPLHF. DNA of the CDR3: TGTGCCAGCAGTTTATACCCCTCGACGAGAAAATCACCCCTCCACTTT.

In DNA, the CDR3 is TGCGCCAGCAGCTTGGATGCCCGCGTGGCTCAGGGTCGCGGCTACACCTTC. Its translation is CASSLDARVAQGRGYTF. The V call is TRBV5-1, the J call TRBJ1-2, with a tentative D call TRBD1 (5 bases). CDR1 SGHRS and CDR2 YFSETQ come from the germline V gene. The CDR3 has 17 residues. Trimming stripped 0 bases from V and 8 bases from J, with 23 bases between. Drawing the rest from reference TRBV5-1 and TRBJ1-2, the complete variable domain is KAGVTQTPRYLIKTRGQQVTLSCSPISGHRSVSWYQQTPGQGLQFLFEYFSETQRNKGNFPGRFSGRQFSNSRSEMNVSTLELGDSALYLCASSLDARVAQGRGYTFGSGTRLTVV.

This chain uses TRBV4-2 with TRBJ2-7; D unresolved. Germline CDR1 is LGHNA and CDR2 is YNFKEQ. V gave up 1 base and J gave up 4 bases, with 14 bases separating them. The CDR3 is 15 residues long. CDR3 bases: TGTGCCAGCAGCCAAGTCGATTTGCCTATGTACGAGCAGTACTTC. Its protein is CASSQVDLPMYEQYF.

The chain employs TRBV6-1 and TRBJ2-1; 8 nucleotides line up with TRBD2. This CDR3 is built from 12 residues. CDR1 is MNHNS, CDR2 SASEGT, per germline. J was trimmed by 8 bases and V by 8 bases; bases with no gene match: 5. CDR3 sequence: CASRGGSDEQFF. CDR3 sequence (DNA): TGTGCCAGCCGGGGGGGTTCGGATGAGCAGTTCTTC.

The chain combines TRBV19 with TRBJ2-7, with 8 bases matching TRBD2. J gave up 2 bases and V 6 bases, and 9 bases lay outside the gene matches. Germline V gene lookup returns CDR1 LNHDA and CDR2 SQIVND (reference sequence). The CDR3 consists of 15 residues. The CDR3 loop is CASSFGSGTAYEQYF. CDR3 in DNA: TGTGCCAGTAGCTTCGGTAGCGGGACGGCCTACGAGCAGTACTTC.

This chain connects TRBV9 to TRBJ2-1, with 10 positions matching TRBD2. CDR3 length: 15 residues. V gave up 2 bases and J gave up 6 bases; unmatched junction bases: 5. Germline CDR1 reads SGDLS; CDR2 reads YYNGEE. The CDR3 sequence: CASSVISGRGNEQFF. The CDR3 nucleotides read TGTGCCAGCAGCGTGATCAGCGGGAGGGGCAATGAGCAGTTCTTC. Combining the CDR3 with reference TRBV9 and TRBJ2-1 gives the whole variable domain DSGVTQTPKHLITATGQRVTLRCSPRSGDLSVYWYQQSLDQGLQFLIQYYNGEERAKGNILERFSAQQFPDLHSELNLSSLELGDSALYFCASSVISGRGNEQFFGPGTRLTVL.

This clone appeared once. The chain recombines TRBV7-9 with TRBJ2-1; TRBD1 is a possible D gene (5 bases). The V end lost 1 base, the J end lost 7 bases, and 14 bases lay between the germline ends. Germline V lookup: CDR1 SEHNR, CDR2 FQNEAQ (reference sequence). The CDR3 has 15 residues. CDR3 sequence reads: CASSLVGASGNEQFF. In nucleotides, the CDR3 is TGTGCCAGCAGCTTAGTTGGGGCCTCTGGTAATGAGCAGTTCTTC.

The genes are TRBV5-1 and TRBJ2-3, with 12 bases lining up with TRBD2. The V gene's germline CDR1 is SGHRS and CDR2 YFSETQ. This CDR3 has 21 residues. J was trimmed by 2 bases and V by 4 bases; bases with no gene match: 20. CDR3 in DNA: TGCGCCAGCAGCCCTACTCTAGCGGGAGGGCCGATTGGATTGGACACAGATACGCAGTATTTT. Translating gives CASSPTLAGGPIGLDTDTQYF.

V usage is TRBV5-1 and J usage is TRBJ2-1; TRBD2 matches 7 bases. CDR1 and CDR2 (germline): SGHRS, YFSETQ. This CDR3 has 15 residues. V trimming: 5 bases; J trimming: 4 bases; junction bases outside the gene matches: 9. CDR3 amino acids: CASSRELAQYNEQFF. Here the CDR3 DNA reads TGCGCCAGCAGTCGTGAACTAGCGCAGTACAATGAGCAGTTCTTC.

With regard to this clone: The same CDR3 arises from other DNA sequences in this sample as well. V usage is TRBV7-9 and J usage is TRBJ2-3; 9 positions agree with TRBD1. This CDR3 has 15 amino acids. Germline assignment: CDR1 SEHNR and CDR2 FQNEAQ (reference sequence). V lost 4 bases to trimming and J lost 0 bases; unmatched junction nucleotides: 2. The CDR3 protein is CASSSDRGSTDTQYF. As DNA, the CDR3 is TGTGCCAGCAGCTCCGACAGGGGGAGCACAGATACGCAGTATTTT.

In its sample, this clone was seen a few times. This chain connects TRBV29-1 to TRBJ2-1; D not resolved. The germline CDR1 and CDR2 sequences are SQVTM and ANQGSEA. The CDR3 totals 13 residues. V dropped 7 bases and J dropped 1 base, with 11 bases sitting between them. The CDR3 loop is CSARQVSYNEQFF. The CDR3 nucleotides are TGCAGCGCGCGCCAGGTGTCCTACAATGAGCAGTTCTTC.

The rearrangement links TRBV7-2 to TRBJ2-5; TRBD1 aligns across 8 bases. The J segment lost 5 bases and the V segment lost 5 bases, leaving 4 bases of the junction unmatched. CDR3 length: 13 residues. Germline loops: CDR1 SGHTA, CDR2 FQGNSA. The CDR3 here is CASSPRTGETQYF. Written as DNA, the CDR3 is TGTGCCAGCAGCCCCCGGACAGGGGAGACCCAGTACTTC.

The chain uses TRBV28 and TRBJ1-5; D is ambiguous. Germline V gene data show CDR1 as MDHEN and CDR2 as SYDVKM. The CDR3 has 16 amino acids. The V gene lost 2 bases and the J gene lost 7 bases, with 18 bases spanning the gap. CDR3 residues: CASSLVQRVTGQPQHF. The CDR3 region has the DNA TGTGCCAGCAGTTTAGTACAGAGGGTGACGGGACAGCCCCAGCATTTT.

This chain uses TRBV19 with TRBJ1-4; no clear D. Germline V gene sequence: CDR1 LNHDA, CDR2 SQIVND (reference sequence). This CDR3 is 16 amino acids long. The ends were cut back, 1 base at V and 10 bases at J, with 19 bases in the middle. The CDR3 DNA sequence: TGTGCCAGTAGTATAGCCTCAACGGTGCAAGTAGGAAAACTGTTTTTT. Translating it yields CASSIASTVQVGKLFF.

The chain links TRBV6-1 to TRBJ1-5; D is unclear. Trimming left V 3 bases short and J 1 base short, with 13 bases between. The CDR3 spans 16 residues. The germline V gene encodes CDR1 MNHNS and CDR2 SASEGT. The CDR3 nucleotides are TGTGCCAGCAGTGAGATCGGGTTGGTCAGCAATCAGCCCCAGCATTTT. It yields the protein CASSEIGLVSNQPQHF.

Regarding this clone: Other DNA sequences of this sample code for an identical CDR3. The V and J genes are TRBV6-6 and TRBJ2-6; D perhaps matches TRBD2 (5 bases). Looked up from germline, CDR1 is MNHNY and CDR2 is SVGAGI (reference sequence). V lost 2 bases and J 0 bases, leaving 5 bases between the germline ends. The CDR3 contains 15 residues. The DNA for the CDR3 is TGTGCCAGCAGTTACCGGGGCTCTGGGGCCAACGTCCTGACTTTC. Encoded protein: CASSYRGSGANVLTF.

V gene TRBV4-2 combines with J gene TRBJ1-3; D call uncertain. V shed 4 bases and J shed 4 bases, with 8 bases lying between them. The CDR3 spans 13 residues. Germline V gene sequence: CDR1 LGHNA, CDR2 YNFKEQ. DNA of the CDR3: TGTGCCAGCAGCCCTCACGCCGGAAACACCATATATTTT. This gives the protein CASSPHAGNTIYF.

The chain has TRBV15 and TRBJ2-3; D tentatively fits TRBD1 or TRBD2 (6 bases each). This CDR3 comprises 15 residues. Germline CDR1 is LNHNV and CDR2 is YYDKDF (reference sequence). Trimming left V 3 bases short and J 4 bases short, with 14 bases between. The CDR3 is CATSRFWGAADTQYF. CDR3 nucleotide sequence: TGTGCCACCAGCAGGTTCTGGGGGGCCGCAGATACGCAGTATTTT. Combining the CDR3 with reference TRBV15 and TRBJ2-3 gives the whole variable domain DAMVIQNPRYQVTQFGKPVTLSCSQTLNHNVMYWYQQKSSQAPKLLFHYYDKDFNNEADTPDNFQSRRPNTSFCFLDIRSPGLGDTAMYLCATSRFWGAADTQYFGPGTRLTVL.

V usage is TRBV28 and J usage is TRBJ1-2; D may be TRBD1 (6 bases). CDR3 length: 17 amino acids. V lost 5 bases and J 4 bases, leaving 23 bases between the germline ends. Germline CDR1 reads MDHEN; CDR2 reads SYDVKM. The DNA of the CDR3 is TGTGCCAGCAGTCCCCTGAAAGGGGGACCTGGGATCTATGGCTACACCTTC. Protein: CASSPLKGGPGIYGYTF.

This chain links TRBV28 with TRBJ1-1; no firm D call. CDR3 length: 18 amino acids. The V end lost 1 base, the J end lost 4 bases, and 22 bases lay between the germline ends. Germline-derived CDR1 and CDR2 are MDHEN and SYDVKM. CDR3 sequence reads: CASSLLVVLGSEPTEAFF. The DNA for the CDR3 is TGTGCCAGCAGTTTATTGGTAGTCCTGGGTTCCGAGCCCACTGAAGCTTTCTTT.

CDR3 nucleotide sequence: TGCGCCAGCAGCCCCACTGCGGGAGATAAAGATACGCAGTATTTT. Protein sequence: CASSPTAGDKDTQYF. The chain carries TRBV5-1 and TRBJ2-3; 7 bases map to TRBD2. Trimming cost V 4 bases and J 5 bases; bases outside gene matches: 10. From germline, CDR1 is SGHRS and CDR2 YFSETQ. This CDR3 is built from 15 residues.

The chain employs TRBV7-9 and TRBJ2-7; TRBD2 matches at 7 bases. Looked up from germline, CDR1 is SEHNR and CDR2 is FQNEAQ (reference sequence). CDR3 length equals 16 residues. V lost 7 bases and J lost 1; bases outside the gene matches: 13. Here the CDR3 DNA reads TGTGCCAGCACCAAAAGCTCTAGCGGCCGTTCCTACGAGCAGTACTTC. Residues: CASTKSSSGRSYEQYF. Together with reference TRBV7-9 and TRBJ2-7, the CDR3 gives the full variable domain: DTGVSQNPRHKITKRGQNVTFRCDPISEHNRLYWYRQTLGQGPEFLTYFQNEAQLEKSRLLSDRFSAERPKGSFSTLEIQRTEQGDSAMYLCASTKSSSGRSYEQYFGPGTRLTVT.